Here is one T cell receptor beta chain with its context. Its target is unknown. The TCR beta cDNA libraries contained unique molecular identifiers. Out of roughly 0.95 to 11 million T cells, a few hundred thousand cDNA molecules were generated. MiXCR was run by TCRdb on the PCR reads, yielding one entry per CDR3 protein. The table includes approximately 630,000 distinct CDR3 sequences, approximately 60% detected once. CDR1 is DFQATT and CDR2 is SNEGSKA in the germline V gene (reference sequence). The CDR3 is made up of 18 amino acids. V was pared by 3 bases and J by 1 base, with 8 bases of the junction left unmatched. These data come from a study of post-analysis software for immune sequencing data. Study as a whole: Relapsing-remitting, secondary progressive and progressive-relapsing multiple sclerosis courses were included.

Study results and caveats: Normalized Chao1 diversity in multiple sclerosis patients fell significantly below that of controls. Batch-matched samples strongly co-clustered by F measure. Relative to controls, patients had roughly five TRBV segments at higher frequency, with TRBV5-6, TRBV5-1 and TRBV20-1 among these.

This rearrangement joins TRBV20-1 to TRBJ2-5; 16 positions match TRBD2. Sequencing used blood. The sequence derives from a girl aged 2-9 years with multiple sclerosis. The CDR3 nucleotides are TGCAGTGCTAGGGGACTAGCGGGGGGGAACAAACCCCAAGAGACCCAGTACTTC. This encodes CSARGLAGGNKPQETQYF.